Following are 24 T cell receptor beta chains from one sample sequenced in a study of a mutant IDH1 vaccine in newly diagnosed glioma. Time point indicated: week 11, during vaccination. The vaccine gave 300 ug of a 20-mer mutant IDH1 peptide subcutaneously per dose. For these TCRs, the target antigens are not known. Only in-frame clones appear in the TCRdb table, and some are missing; sequencing was by immunoSEQ multiplex PCR. The sample has some 54,000 clones, about 91% seen once. This material consisted of PBMCs, taken from a glioma patient whose treatment included an IDH1 peptide vaccine. The receptors here all came from a man aged 45-60 years with glioma.

V and J are TRBV6-6 and TRBJ2-7, with 8 positions matching TRBD1. CDR1 is MNHNY and CDR2 is SVGAGI in the germline V gene (reference sequence). The CDR3 covers 16 residues. Trimming at V came to 6 bases and at J to 1 base, leaving 11 bases not matched to a gene. DNA for the CDR3: TGTGCCAGCAGCTCCACCCGAGGGACAGGATCCTACGAGCAGTACTTC. It translates to CASSSTRGTGSYEQYF.

This chain uses TRBV4-2 with TRBJ2-2, with unresolved D. The V end was cut by 4 bases, the J end by 6 bases, with 12 bases between. CDR3 length: 14 residues. The germline CDR1 and CDR2 sequences are LGHNA and YNFKEQ. CDR3 nucleotide sequence: TGTGCCAGCAGCCCTGAACGTGGTCCCGGGGAGCTGTTTTTT. This sequence encodes CASSPERGPGELFF.

The chain employs TRBV7-3 and TRBJ2-5; weak D call: TRBD1 (6 bases). V lost 2 bases, J lost 5 bases, and 9 bases lay in between. The CDR3 totals 13 residues. Germline CDR1 reads SGHTA; CDR2 reads FQGTGA. The CDR3 coding sequence is TGTGCCAGCAGCTTACAGGGGCCGGAGACCCAGTACTTC. This gives the protein CASSLQGPETQYF.

The chain employs TRBV5-1 and TRBJ2-1; D might be TRBD1 (5 bases). Germline-derived CDR1 and CDR2 are SGHRS and YFSETQ. The CDR3 spans 16 residues. V was shortened by 4 bases and J by 0 bases, with 14 bases between the two germline ends. CDR3 sequence (DNA): TGCGCCAGCAGCGGACCGGACACCTTCTCCTACAATGAGCAGTTCTTC. This sequence encodes CASSGPDTFSYNEQFF.

This clone was observed a handful of times. The V call is TRBV5-5, the J call TRBJ2-3; the D is unclear. V was clipped by 4 bases and J by 5 bases, with 14 bases between them. The CDR3 has 14 amino acids. Per the germline V gene, CDR1 is SGHKS and CDR2 is YYEKEE (reference sequence). This chain's CDR3 is CASSLGYSLDTQYF. CDR3 nucleotides: TGTGCCAGCAGCCTAGGATACTCCCTAGATACGCAGTATTTT.

The chain combines TRBV11-3 with TRBJ2-3; TRBD2 aligns across 11 bases. CDR1 is SGHNT and CDR2 is YENEEA in the germline V gene. This CDR3 comprises 18 residues. V gave up 5 bases and J gave up 6 bases; unmatched junction bases: 16. The CDR3 reads CASSPPSGSGGGPDTQYF. DNA for the CDR3: TGTGCCAGCAGCCCACCCTCGGGTAGCGGGGGGGGCCCGGATACGCAGTATTTT.

The chain's CDR3 is CASSFGDPLSGNTIYF. In DNA, the CDR3 is TGTGCCAGCAGTTTTGGGGACCCGCTCTCTGGAAACACCATATATTTT. V and J are TRBV27 and TRBJ1-3; tentative D call: TRBD1 (5 bases). V was pared by 3 bases and J by 0 bases, with 12 bases between. Germline CDR1 reads MNHEY; CDR2 reads SMNVEV (reference sequence). This CDR3 is 16 amino acids long.

The chain carries TRBV19 and TRBJ1-5; D is perhaps TRBD1 (5 bases). The V and J ends lost 4 bases and 2 bases respectively, with 21 bases between them. There are 18 residues in the CDR3. The germline V gene encodes CDR1 LNHDA and CDR2 SQIVND (reference sequence). For the CDR3, the DNA is TGTGCCAGTAGTAGGTGGTGGGGGGAGGGTGTCGGCAATCAGCCCCAGCATTTT. This encodes CASSRWWGEGVGNQPQHF.

V is TRBV19 and J is TRBJ1-1; maybe TRBD1 (6 bases). This CDR3 comprises 15 residues. The germline CDR1 and CDR2 sequences are LNHDA and SQIVND (reference sequence). The V and J ends lost 5 bases and 2 bases respectively, with 15 bases between them. CDR3 residues: CASSAWGGANTEAFF. DNA for the CDR3: TGTGCCAGTAGTGCCTGGGGGGGGGCAAACACTGAAGCTTTCTTT.

The J gene is TRBJ2-5, the V gene TRBV7-6; D call uncertain. Per germline, CDR1 SGHVS and CDR2 FNYEAQ. The CDR3 covers 13 residues. Trimming took 5 bases from V and 7 from J, leaving 14 bases between them. The CDR3 sequence is CASSPQKGLTQYF. CDR3 coding DNA: TGTGCCAGCAGCCCCCAGAAGGGTTTGACCCAGTACTTC.

This chain joins TRBV5-1 and TRBJ2-1; 7 bases map to TRBD2. Per the germline V gene, CDR1 is SGHRS and CDR2 is YFSETQ. CDR3 length equals 18 residues. The V and J ends lost 4 bases and 5 bases, in that order; junction bases with no gene match: 18. The CDR3 nucleotides read TGCGCCAGCAGCGGGGGACTAAGCAACCCCGCTGTAGACAATGAGCAGTTCTTC. Residues: CASSGGLSNPAVDNEQFF. Looking up the rest from reference TRBV5-1 and TRBJ2-1 gives the full variable domain: KAGVTQTPRYLIKTRGQQVTLSCSPISGHRSVSWYQQTPGQGLQFLFEYFSETQRNKGNFPGRFSGRQFSNSRSEMNVSTLELGDSALYLCASSGGLSNPAVDNEQFFGPGTRLTVL.

The chain carries TRBV28 and TRBJ2-5, with D tentatively TRBD1 (6 bases). Germline V gene sequence: CDR1 MDHEN, CDR2 SYDVKM. V was shortened by 6 bases and J by 6 bases, with 17 bases between the two germline ends. The CDR3 totals 14 residues. CDR3 coding DNA: TGTGCCAGCAGGACAAACAGGGTCGAAAAGACCCAGTACTTC. Amino acid sequence: CASRTNRVEKTQYF.

The genes are TRBV5-4 and TRBJ2-7; TRBD2 is a possible D gene (6 bases). CDR3 length equals 14 residues. Per germline, CDR1 SGHNT and CDR2 YYREEE (reference sequence). Between the trimmed V and J ends, which lost 4 bases and 0 bases, there was a span of 11 bases. The CDR3 DNA reads as TGTGCCAGCAGCGGCGTGGGAGGCTCCTACGAGCAGTACTTC. It codes for CASSGVGGSYEQYF.

The chain has TRBV14 and TRBJ2-7, with D unresolved. CDR1 is SGHDN, CDR2 FVKESK, per germline. Trimming took 0 bases from V and 5 from J, leaving 11 bases between them. The CDR3 is 14 residues long. The CDR3 region has the DNA TGTGCCAGCAGCCAAGATCGAGGCTGGGACGAGCAGTACTTC. Its protein is CASSQDRGWDEQYF.

CDR3 amino acids: CASRPGLGTGELFF. CDR3 in DNA: TGTGCCAGCAGACCGGGACTAGGGACCGGGGAGCTGTTTTTT. The rearrangement links TRBV6-5 to TRBJ2-2; 8 nucleotides agree with TRBD2. Trimming at V came to 6 bases and at J to 5 bases, leaving 5 bases not matched to a gene. The CDR3 length is 14 residues. Per germline, CDR1 MNHEY and CDR2 SVGAGI.

The V call is TRBV9, the J call TRBJ1-3; 8 bases are shared with TRBD1. The CDR3 is 17 residues long. Trimming cost V 4 bases and J 4 bases; bases outside gene matches: 13. Germline assignment: CDR1 SGDLS and CDR2 YYNGEE. The CDR3 reads CASSLGQGPREGNTIYF. CDR3 nucleotides: TGTGCCAGCAGCTTAGGACAGGGCCCGCGAGAGGGAAACACCATATATTTT.

The gene calls are TRBV7-2 and TRBJ2-5, with TRBD1 identical over 8 bases. The germline CDR1 and CDR2 sequences are SGHTA and FQGNSA. The CDR3 covers 13 residues. V shed 6 bases and J 5 bases; nucleotides not matched to a gene: 5. The CDR3 bases are TGTGCCAGCAGACGAACAGGGGGGGAGACCCAGTACTTC. This encodes CASRRTGGETQYF.

V gene TRBV5-1 combines with J gene TRBJ1-6, with 10 bases that match TRBD1. Germline V lookup: CDR1 SGHRS, CDR2 YFSETQ. The trim removed 5 bases at V and 11 bases at J, leaving 7 bases unmatched. The CDR3 has 14 residues. The DNA of the CDR3 is TGCGCCAGCAGTACCGGGACAGGGGTTGCACCCCTCCACTTT. Protein: CASSTGTGVAPLHF.

The CDR3 protein is CASSSYTDTQYF. CDR3 nucleotides: TGTGCCAGCAGCTCCTACACAGATACGCAGTATTTT. The chain links TRBV7-2 to TRBJ2-3; D not certain. In germline, CDR1 is SGHTA, CDR2 FQGNSA. The CDR3 spans 12 residues. V was shortened by 4 bases and J by 2 bases, with 4 bases between the two germline ends.

This clone was counted a single time. The chain has TRBV4-1 and TRBJ2-7, with 11 bases lining up with TRBD1. This CDR3 is 15 amino acids long. V was clipped by 5 bases and J by 0 bases; unmatched bases: 3. The germline CDR1 and CDR2 sequences are MGHRA and YSYEKL. The CDR3 sequence is CASSSGTGGSYEQYF. CDR3 bases: TGCGCCAGCAGCTCCGGGACAGGGGGCTCCTACGAGCAGTACTTC.

The V call is TRBV9, the J call TRBJ2-7; D might be TRBD1 or TRBD2, each matching 5 bases. Trimming removed 7 bases from V and 0 bases from J, with 14 bases in between. CDR3 size: 14 residues. Germline V gene sequence: CDR1 SGDLS, CDR2 YYNGEE. Written as DNA, the CDR3 is TGTGCCAGCCCCCGATGGGACGGCTCCTACGAGCAGTACTTC. Residues: CASPRWDGSYEQYF. Supplemented by reference TRBV9 and TRBJ2-7, the full variable domain reads DSGVTQTPKHLITATGQRVTLRCSPRSGDLSVYWYQQSLDQGLQFLIQYYNGEERAKGNILERFSAQQFPDLHSELNLSSLELGDSALYFCASPRWDGSYEQYFGPGTRLTVT.

This rearrangement joins TRBV4-2 to TRBJ2-2, with D possibly called TRBD1 or TRBD2 (6 bases each). The V end was cut by 4 bases, the J end by 3 bases, with 15 bases between. Germline V gene sequence: CDR1 LGHNA, CDR2 YNFKEQ. The CDR3 is made up of 16 amino acids. CDR3 in amino acids: CASSRRPGADTGELFF. In nucleotides, the CDR3 is TGTGCCAGCAGCCGAAGGCCGGGGGCCGACACCGGGGAGCTGTTTTTT.

V is TRBV29-1 and J is TRBJ1-1, with D possibly matching TRBD1 (6 bases). The CDR3 contains 14 residues. With 2 bases removed from V and 5 bases from J, the gap between germline ends came to 15 bases. Germline loops: CDR1 SQVTM, CDR2 ANQGSEA. CDR3 nucleotide sequence: TGCAGCGTTGAATATGGACAGAGGGAAACTGAAGCTTTCTTT. It is translated as CSVEYGQRETEAFF.

The chain recombines TRBV5-1 with TRBJ2-2; TRBD1 is a possible D gene (5 bases). Germline loops: CDR1 SGHRS, CDR2 YFSETQ. CDR3 size: 15 residues. Trimming left V 0 bases short and J 9 bases short, with 15 bases between. CDR3 coding DNA: TGCGCCAGCAGCTTGGGGGGCCCCCTCGTCCGGGAGCTGTTTTTT. It specifies CASSLGGPLVRELFF.